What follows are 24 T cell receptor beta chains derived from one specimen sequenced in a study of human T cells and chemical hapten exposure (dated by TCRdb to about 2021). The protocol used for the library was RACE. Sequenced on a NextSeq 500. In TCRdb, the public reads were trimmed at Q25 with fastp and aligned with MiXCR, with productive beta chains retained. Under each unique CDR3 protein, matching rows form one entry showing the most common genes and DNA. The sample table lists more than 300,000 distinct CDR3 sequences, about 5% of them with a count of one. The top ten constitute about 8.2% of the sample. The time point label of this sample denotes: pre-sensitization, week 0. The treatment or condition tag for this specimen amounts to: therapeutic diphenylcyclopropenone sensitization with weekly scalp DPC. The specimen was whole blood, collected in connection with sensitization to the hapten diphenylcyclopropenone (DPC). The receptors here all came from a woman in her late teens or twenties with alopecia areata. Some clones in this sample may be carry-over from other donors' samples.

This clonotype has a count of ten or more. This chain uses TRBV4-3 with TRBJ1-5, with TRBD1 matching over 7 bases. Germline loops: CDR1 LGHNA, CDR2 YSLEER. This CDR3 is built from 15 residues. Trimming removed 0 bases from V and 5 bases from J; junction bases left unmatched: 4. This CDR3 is CASSQEDREDQPQHF. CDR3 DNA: TGCGCCAGCAGCCAAGAAGACAGGGAAGATCAGCCCCAGCATTTT.

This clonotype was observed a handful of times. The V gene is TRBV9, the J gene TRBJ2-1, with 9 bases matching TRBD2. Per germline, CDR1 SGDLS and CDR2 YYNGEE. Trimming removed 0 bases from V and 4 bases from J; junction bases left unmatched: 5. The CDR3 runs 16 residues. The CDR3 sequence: CASSVGERGVYNEQFF. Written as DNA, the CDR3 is TGTGCCAGCAGCGTAGGGGAGCGGGGGGTGTACAATGAGCAGTTCTTC. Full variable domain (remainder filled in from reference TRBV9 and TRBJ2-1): DSGVTQTPKHLITATGQRVTLRCSPRSGDLSVYWYQQSLDQGLQFLIQYYNGEERAKGNILERFSAQQFPDLHSELNLSSLELGDSALYFCASSVGERGVYNEQFFGPGTRLTVL.

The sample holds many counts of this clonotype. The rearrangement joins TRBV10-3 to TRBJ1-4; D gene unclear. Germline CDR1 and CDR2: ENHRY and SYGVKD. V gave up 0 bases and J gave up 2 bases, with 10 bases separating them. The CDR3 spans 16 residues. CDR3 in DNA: TGTGCCATCAGTGAGTCGAGGGTAGATACTAATGAAAAACTGTTTTTT. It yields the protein CAISESRVDTNEKLFF.

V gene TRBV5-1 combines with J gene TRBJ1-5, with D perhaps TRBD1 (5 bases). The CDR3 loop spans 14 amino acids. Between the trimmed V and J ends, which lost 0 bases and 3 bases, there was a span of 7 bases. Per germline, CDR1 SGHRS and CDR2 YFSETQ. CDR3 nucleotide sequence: TGCGCCAGCAGCTTGGGGGACCCCAATCAGCCCCAGCATTTT. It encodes CASSLGDPNQPQHF. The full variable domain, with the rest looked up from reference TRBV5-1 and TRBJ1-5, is KAGVTQTPRYLIKTRGQQVTLSCSPISGHRSVSWYQQTPGQGLQFLFEYFSETQRNKGNFPGRFSGRQFSNSRSEMNVSTLELGDSALYLCASSLGDPNQPQHFGDGTRLSIL.

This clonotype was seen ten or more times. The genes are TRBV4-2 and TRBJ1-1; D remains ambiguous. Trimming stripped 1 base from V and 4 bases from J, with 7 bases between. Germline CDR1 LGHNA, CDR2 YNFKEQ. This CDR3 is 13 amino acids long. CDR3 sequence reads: CASSQVEGTEAFF. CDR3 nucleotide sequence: TGTGCCAGCAGCCAAGTAGAGGGCACTGAAGCTTTCTTT.

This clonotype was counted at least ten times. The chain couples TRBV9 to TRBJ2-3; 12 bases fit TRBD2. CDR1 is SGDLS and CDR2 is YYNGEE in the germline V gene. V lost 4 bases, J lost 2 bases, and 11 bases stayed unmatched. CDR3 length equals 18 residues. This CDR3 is CASSKLAGGRRITDTQYF. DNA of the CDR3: TGTGCCAGCAGCAAACTAGCGGGGGGCCGCCGAATCACAGATACGCAGTATTTT.

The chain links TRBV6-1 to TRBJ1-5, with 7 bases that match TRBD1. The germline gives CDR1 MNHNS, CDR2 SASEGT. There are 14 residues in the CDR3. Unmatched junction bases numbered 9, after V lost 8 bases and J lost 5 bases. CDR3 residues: CASLPGQGDQPQHF. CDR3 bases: TGTGCCAGCTTACCGGGGCAGGGGGATCAGCCCCAGCATTTT.

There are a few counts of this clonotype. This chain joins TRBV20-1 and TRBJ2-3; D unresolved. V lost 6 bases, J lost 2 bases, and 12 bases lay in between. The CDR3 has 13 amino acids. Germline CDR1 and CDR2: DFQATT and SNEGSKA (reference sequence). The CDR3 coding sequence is TGCAGTGCGCCCGAAGGGAACACAGATACGCAGTATTTT. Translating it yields CSAPEGNTDTQYF.

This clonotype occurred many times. Here the CDR3 reads CASRSGTGHTEAFF. In nucleotides, the CDR3 is TGTGCCAGCAGGTCAGGGACGGGCCACACTGAAGCTTTCTTT. The rearrangement joins TRBV28 to TRBJ1-1; perhaps TRBD1 as D (5 bases). Trimming pared 6 bases from V and 3 bases from J, leaving 14 bases between. There are 14 residues in the CDR3. CDR1 and CDR2 from the germline V gene are MDHEN and SYDVKM.

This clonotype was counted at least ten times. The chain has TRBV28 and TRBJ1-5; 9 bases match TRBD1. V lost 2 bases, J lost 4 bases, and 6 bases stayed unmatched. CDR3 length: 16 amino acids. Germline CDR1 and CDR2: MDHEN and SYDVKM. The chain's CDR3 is CASSLGLGQGNQPQHF. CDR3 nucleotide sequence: TGTGCCAGCAGTTTAGGTCTGGGACAGGGTAATCAGCCCCAGCATTTT. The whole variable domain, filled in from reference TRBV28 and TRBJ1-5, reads DVKVTQSSRYLVKRTGEKVFLECVQDMDHENMFWYRQDPGLGLRLIYFSYDVKMKEKGDIPEGYSVSREKKERFSLILESASTNQTSMYLCASSLGLGQGNQPQHFGDGTRLSIL.

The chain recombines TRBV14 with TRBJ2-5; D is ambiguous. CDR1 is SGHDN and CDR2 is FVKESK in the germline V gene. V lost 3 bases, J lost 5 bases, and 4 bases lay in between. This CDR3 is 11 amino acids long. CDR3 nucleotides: TGTGCCAGCAGCCATGCGGAGACCCAGTACTTC. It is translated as CASSHAETQYF.

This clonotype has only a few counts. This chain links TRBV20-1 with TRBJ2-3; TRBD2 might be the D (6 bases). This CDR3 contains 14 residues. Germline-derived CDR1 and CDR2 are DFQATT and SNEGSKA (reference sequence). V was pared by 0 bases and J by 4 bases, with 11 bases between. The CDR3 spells CSARDRTGADTQYF. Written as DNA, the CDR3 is TGCAGTGCTAGAGATAGAACGGGGGCAGATACGCAGTATTTT.

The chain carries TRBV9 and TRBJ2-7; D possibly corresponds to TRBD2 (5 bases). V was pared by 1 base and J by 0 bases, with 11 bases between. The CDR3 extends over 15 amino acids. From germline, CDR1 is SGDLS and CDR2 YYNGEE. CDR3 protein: CASSVTAENSYEQYF. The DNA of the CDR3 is TGTGCCAGCAGCGTAACAGCGGAGAACTCCTACGAGCAGTACTTC. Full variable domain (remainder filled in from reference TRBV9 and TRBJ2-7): DSGVTQTPKHLITATGQRVTLRCSPRSGDLSVYWYQQSLDQGLQFLIQYYNGEERAKGNILERFSAQQFPDLHSELNLSSLELGDSALYFCASSVTAENSYEQYFGPGTRLTVT.

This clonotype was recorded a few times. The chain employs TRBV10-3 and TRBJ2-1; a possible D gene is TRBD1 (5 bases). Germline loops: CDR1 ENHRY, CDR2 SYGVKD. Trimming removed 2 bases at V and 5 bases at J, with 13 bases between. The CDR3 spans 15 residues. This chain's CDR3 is CAISEAAGSDNEQFF. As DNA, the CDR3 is TGTGCCATCAGTGAGGCGGCAGGGTCTGACAATGAGCAGTTCTTC.

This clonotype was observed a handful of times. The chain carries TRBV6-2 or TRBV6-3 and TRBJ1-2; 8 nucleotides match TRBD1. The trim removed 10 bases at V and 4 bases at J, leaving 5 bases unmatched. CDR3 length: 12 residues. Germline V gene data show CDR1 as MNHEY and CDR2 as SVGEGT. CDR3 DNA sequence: TGTGCCACCTACGGACAGGGCTATGGCTACACCTTC. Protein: CATYGQGYGYTF.

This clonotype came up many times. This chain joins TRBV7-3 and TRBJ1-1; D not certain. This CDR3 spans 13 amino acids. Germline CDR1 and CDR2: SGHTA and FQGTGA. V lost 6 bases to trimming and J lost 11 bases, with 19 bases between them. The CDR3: CASRPNRLEEAFF. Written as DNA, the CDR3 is TGTGCCAGCAGGCCCAATCGACTGGAGGAGGCTTTCTTT.

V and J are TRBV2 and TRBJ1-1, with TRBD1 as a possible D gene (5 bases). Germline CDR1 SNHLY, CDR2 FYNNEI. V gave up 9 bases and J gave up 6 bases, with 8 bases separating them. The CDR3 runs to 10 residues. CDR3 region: CASGAPEAFF. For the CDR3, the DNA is TGTGCCAGTGGGGCGCCTGAAGCTTTCTTT.

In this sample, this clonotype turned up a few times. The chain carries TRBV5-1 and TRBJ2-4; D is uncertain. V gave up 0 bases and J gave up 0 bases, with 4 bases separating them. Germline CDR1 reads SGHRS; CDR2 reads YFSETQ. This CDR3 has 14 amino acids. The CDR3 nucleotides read TGCGCCAGCAGCTTGGAGTCAGCCAAAAACATTCAGTACTTC. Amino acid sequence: CASSLESAKNIQYF.

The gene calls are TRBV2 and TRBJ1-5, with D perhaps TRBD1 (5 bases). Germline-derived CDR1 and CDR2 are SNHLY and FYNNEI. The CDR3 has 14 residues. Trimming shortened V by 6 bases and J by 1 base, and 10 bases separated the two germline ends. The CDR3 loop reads CASSMGGSNQPQHF. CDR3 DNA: TGTGCCAGCAGCATGGGGGGGAGCAATCAGCCCCAGCATTTT. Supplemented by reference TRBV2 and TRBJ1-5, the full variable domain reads EPEVTQTPSHQVTQMGQEVILRCVPISNHLYFYWYRQILGQKVEFLVSFYNNEISEKSEIFDDQFSVERPDGSNFTLKIRSTKLEDSAMYFCASSMGGSNQPQHFGDGTRLSIL.

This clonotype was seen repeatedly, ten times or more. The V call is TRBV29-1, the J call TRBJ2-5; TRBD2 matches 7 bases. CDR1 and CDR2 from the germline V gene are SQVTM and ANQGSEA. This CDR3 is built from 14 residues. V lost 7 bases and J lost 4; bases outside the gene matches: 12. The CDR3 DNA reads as TGCAGCGCCAAACACCCACTAGCGCCAGAGACCCAGTACTTC. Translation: CSAKHPLAPETQYF.

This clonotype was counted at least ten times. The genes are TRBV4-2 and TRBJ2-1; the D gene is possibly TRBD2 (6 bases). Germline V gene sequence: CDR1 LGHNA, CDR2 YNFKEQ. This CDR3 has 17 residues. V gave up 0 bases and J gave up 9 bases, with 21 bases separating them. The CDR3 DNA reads TGTGCCAGCAGCCAAGACGGGGGTCACCTCTTCTCTGGTGAGCAGTTCTTC. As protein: CASSQDGGHLFSGEQFF.

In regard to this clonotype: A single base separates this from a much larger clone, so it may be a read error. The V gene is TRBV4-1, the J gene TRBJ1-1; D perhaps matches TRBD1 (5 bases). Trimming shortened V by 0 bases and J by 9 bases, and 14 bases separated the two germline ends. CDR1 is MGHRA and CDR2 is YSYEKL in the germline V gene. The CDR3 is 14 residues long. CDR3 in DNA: TGCGCCAGCAGCCAAGATGACGGGACGGAGAAAGCTTTCTTT. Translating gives CASSQDDGTEKAFF.

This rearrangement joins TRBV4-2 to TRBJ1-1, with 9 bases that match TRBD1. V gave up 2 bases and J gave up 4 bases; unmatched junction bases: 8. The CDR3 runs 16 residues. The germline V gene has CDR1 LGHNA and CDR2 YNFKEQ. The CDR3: CASSQSGTGSGTEAFF. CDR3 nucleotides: TGTGCCAGCAGCCAATCCGGGACAGGGAGCGGCACTGAAGCTTTCTTT.

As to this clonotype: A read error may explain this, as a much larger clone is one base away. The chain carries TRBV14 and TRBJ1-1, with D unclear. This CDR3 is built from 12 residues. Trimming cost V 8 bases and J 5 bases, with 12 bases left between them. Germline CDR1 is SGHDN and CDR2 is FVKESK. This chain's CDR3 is CASARRQTEAFF. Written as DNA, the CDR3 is TGTGCCAGCGCCAGGAGGCAAACTGAAGCTTTCTTT.